Below, one TCR beta chain is given with its context. Its antigen specificity is not known. Base qualities are not provided; no much larger clone lies one nucleotide away. The sample belongs to a study of blood T cell repertoires in COVID-19 (dated by TCRdb to 2020 to 2021). For the wider study: The collaborator samples originated in the United States, Italy and Spain and spanned the acute and convalescent phases of COVID-19. A freely available public database, intended as a resource for researchers studying the immune response to SARS-CoV-2, is where the repertoires were released. The material from the prospective study consisted of cDNA or gDNA derived from T cells, B-cell-depleted T cells, or PBMCs. The samples were drawn from two sources: the first 160 participants of the ongoing ImmuneRACE study, and 1,200 or so subjects contributed by 6 global collaborators. Subjects who had been exposed to COVID-19, were actively infected with it, or had recovered from it provided the deeply sampled blood TCRbeta repertoires that made up the dataset. Nearly every sample came with metadata listing a de-identified subject ID, COVID-19 status, age in years and sex. Where HLA class I and class II types were available, the types were taken from metadata supplied by the sample provider, not from assay-based typing. Study-wide conclusions, independent of this receptor: Clinical and demographic metadata were provided uncurated, with the amount varying by source and participant.

TCRbeta CDR3 regions were amplified from genomic DNA using the immunoSEQ Assay, a bias-controlled multiplex PCR. The authors' pipeline ran thus. The number of nucleated cells in each sample was estimated by amplification of reference gene primers within the assay. Sequence reads were collapsed and filtered to measure the absolute abundance of every unique TCRbeta CDR3 rearrangement. For each sample, productive Simpson clonality was calculated as the square root of Simpson's diversity index across productive rearrangements. As stored in TCRdb, this immuneACCESS dataset retains in-frame rearrangements with V and J assigned. A fraction of the clones does not appear; measured against another copy, unresolved V genes explain less than half of the discrepancy, and the remainder lacks a known reason. That table is the source of V, J and clone size, and D and trimming were worked out from the DNA. The sample records 200,000 to 300,000 clones, 84% of which are singletons. The ten largest clones take up around 2.5% of the sample.

Inclusive of the bounding cysteine and phenylalanine, the CDR3 is 15 residues long. CDR3 DNA only is kept here, 45 bases in frame from base 1. Sequences SNHLY (CDR1) and FYNNEI (CDR2) are obtained from the germline V gene. From V the trimming removes 5 bases and from J it removes 9 bases, while the gene matches leave 8 bases of the junction unaccounted for. Samples from volunteer blood donors who had recovered from COVID-19 were contributed by a second Seattle source. Whole blood was collected in K2EDTA tubes by collaborating institutions according to the institutions' own protocols. For TCRbeta analysis, collaborator samples were shipped as frozen whole blood, as isolated PBMCs, or as DNA extracted from either sample type.

This sequence was found in a man aged 40-50 years who had recovered from COVID-19. Sequenced sample: peripheral blood. The sequence joins TRBV2 to TRBJ2-1, with 12 central nucleotides matching TRBD2. CDR3 region: CASSSSGRALGEQFF. The nucleotides read TGTGCCAGCAGTTCTAGCGGGAGGGCCCTAGGTGAGCAGTTCTTC.